These 6 T cell receptor beta chains share one sample of origin, sequenced in a study of blood T cell repertoires in COVID-19. Clones were sequenced by immunoSEQ multiplex PCR, and TCRdb holds only the in-frame ones, with some missing. The sample lists under 130,000 clones, 70% to 80% occurring once. The source material was peripheral blood. The origin of the receptors is a man aged 65 to 85 with active or convalescent COVID-19.

V and J are TRBV19 and TRBJ1-6; no clear D. CDR1 and CDR2 (germline): LNHDA, SQIVND (reference sequence). The CDR3 is 15 amino acids. The V and J ends lost 3 bases and 0 bases respectively, with 6 bases between them. CDR3 protein: CASSITVSYNSPLHF. CDR3 sequence (DNA): TGTGCCAGTAGTATCACAGTCTCCTATAATTCACCCCTCCACTTT.

The V gene is TRBV9, the J gene TRBJ2-2; a weak D match, TRBD2 (5 bases). This CDR3 comprises 16 residues. V was trimmed by 3 bases and J by 3 bases, leaving 15 bases between them. Looked up from germline, CDR1 is SGDLS and CDR2 is YYNGEE. The CDR3 nucleotides are TGTGCCAGCAGCGCCGGATCCTCCGGGGACACCGGGGAGCTGTTTTTT. Its translation: CASSAGSSGDTGELFF.

V gene TRBV28 combines with J gene TRBJ1-5, with D unclear. Trimming stripped 8 bases from V and 1 base from J, with 9 bases between. The CDR3 runs 13 residues. From germline, CDR1 is MDHEN and CDR2 SYDVKM. CDR3 nucleotides: TGTGCCAGCCGAGGAGGGAGCAATCAGCCCCAGCATTTT. Its protein product is CASRGGSNQPQHF.

The chain has TRBV25-1 and TRBJ2-5; weak D call: TRBD1 (5 bases). Trimming took off 3 bases at V and 5 bases at J, with 13 bases between the two ends. Looked up from germline, CDR1 is MGHDK and CDR2 is SYGVNS. The CDR3 runs to 14 residues. CDR3 sequence reads: CASSDQTELETQYF. Here the CDR3 DNA reads TGTGCCAGCAGTGACCAGACAGAATTGGAGACCCAGTACTTC.

This clone was picked up a small number of times. The chain carries TRBV30 and TRBJ1-1; no reliable D call. The CDR3 consists of 13 residues. With 0 bases removed from V and 7 bases from J, the gap between germline ends came to 12 bases. Looked up from germline, CDR1 is GTSNPN and CDR2 is SVGIG (reference sequence). The CDR3 sequence is CAWSVHGRGEAFF. The CDR3 DNA is TGTGCCTGGAGTGTACATGGCCGCGGTGAAGCTTTCTTT. Looking up the rest from reference TRBV30 and TRBJ1-1 gives the full variable domain: SQTIHQWPATLVQPVGSPLSLECTVEGTSNPNLYWYRQAAGRGLQLLFYSVGIGQISSEVPQNLSASRPQDRQFILSSKKLLLSDSGFYLCAWSVHGRGEAFFGQGTRLTVV.

This clone occurred a few times. The CDR3 loop reads CAWSVTPQQYF. The CDR3 DNA sequence: TGTGCCTGGAGTGTAACACCCCAGCAGTACTTC. The chain employs TRBV30 and TRBJ2-7; D gene ambiguous. Trimming pared 0 bases from V and 8 bases from J, leaving 8 bases between. CDR3 length: 11 residues. Germline CDR1 is GTSNPN and CDR2 is SVGIG (reference sequence).